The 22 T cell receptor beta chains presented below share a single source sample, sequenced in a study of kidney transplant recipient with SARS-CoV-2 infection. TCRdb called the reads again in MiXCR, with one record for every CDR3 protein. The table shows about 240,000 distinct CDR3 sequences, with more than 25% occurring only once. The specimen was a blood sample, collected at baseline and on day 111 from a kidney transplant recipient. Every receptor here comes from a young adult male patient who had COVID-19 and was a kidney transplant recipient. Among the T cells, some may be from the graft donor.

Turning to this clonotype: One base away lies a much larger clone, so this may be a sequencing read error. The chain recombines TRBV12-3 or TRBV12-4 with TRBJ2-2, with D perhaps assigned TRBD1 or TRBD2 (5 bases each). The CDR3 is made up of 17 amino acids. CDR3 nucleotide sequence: TGTGCCAGCAGTCCCCACCTCATGAGGGGCGAAACCGGGGAGCTGCTTTTT. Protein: CASSPHLMRGETGELLF.

CDR3: CASSSAGTGRYF. In DNA form, the CDR3 reads TGTGCCAGCAGCTCAGCCGGGACAGGGCGGTATTTT. V gene TRBV5-6 combines with J gene TRBJ2-3, with 9 nucleotides matching TRBD1. The CDR3 contains 12 residues. CDR1 and CDR2 (germline): SGHDT, YYEEEE. The junction had 7 bases not matched to a gene; V was cut back by 3 bases and J by 14 bases.

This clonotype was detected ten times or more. CDR3: CASSESTGGSYNEQFF. The CDR3, as DNA: TGCGCCAGCAGTGAGTCGACGGGGGGGTCCTACAATGAGCAGTTCTTC. This chain uses TRBV10-1 with TRBJ2-1, with 8 bases identical to TRBD2. Germline values: CDR1 WNHNN, CDR2 SYGVQD (reference sequence). The CDR3 covers 16 residues. Germline trimming cut 0 bases from V and 1 base from J; bases unmatched to any gene: 2.

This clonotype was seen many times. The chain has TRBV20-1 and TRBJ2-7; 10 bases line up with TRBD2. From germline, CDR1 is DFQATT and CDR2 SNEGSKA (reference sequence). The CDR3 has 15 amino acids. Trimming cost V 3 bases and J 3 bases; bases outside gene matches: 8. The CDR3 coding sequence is TGCAGTGCTAGGTTCCGGCTAGCGGGAGACTACGAGCAGTACTTC. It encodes CSARFRLAGDYEQYF.

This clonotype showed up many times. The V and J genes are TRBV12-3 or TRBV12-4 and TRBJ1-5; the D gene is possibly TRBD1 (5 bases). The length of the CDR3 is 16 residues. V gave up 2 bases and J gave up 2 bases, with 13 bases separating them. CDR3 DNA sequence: TGTGCCAGCAGTTTAAACGGGGGGGGTGGCAATCAGCCCCAGCATTTT. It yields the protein CASSLNGGGGNQPQHF.

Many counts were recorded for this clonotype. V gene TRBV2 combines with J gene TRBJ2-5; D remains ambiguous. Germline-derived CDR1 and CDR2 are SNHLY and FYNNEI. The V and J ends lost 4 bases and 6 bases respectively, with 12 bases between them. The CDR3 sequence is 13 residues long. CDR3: CASSVEGLKTQYF. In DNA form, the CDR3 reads TGTGCCAGCAGTGTGGAAGGGTTGAAGACCCAGTACTTC.

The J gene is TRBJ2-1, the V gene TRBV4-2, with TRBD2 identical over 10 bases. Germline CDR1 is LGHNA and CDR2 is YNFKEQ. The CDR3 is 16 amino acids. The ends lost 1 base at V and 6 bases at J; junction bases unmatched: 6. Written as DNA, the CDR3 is TGTGCCAGCAGCCAAGCAGCGGGGGGGTTGGGCAATGAGCAGTTCTTC. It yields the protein CASSQAAGGLGNEQFF.

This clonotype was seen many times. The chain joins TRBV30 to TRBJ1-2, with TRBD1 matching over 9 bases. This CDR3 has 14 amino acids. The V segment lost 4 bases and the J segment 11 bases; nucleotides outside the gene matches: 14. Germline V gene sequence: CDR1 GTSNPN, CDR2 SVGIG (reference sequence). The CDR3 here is CAWTKYGGQGRYTF. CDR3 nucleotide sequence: TGTGCCTGGACGAAGTACGGGGGACAGGGAAGGTACACCTTC.

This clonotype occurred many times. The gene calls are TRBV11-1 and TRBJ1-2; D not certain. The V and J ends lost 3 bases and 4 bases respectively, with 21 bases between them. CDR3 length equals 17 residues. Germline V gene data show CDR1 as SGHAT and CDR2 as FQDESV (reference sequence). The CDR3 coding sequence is TGTGCCAGCAGCTTGGCGACTAAGGCTGGAAAGACCTATGGCTACACCTTC. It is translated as CASSLATKAGKTYGYTF. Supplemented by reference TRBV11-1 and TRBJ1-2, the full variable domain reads EAEVAQSPRYKITEKSQAVAFWCDPISGHATLYWYRQILGQGPELLVQFQDESVVDDSQLPKDRFSAERLKGVDSTLKIQPAELGDSAMYLCASSLATKAGKTYGYTFGSGTRLTVV.

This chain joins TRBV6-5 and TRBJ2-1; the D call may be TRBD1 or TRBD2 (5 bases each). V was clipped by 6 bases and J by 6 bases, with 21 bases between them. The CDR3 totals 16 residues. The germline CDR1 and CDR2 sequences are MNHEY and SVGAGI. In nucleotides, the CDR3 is TGTGCCAGCAGCCGAGGGGACGGAGGCTGGGGCAATGAGCAGTTCTTC. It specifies CASSRGDGGWGNEQFF.

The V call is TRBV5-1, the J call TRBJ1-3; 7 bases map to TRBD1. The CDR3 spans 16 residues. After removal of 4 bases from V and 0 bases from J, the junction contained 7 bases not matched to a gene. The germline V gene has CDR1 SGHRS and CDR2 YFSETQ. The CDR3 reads CASSPGQPSSGNTIYF. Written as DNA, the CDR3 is TGCGCCAGCAGCCCGGGACAGCCCAGCTCTGGAAACACCATATATTTT.

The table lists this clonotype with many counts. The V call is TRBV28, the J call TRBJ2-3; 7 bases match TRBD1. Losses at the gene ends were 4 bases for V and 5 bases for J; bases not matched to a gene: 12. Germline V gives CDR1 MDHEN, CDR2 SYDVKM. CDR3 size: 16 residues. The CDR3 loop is CASSSLRDSLLDTQYF. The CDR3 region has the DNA TGTGCCAGCAGTTCACTCCGGGACAGTCTCTTAGATACGCAGTATTTT.

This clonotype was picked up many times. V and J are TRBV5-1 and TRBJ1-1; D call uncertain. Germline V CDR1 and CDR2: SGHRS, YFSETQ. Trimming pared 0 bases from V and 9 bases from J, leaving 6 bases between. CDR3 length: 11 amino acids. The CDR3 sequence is CASSLDSKAFF. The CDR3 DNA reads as TGCGCCAGCAGCTTGGACAGTAAAGCTTTCTTT.

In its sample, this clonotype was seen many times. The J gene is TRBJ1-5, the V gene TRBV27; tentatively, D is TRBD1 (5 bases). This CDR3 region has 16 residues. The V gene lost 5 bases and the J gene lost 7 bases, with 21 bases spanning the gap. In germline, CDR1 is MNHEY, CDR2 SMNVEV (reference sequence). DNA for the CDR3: TGTGCCAGCAGTCCACTCATAGACAGTATTCGACAGCCCCAGCATTTT. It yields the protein CASSPLIDSIRQPQHF.

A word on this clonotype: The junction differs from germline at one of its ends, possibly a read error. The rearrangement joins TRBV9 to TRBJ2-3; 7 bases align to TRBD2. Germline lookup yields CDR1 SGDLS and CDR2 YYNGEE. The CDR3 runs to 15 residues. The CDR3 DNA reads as TGTGCCAGCAGCGTGGGGAGGGAGTCCACAGATACGCAGAATTTT. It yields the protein CASSVGRESTDTQNF.

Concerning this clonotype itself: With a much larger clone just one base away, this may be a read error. DNA for the CDR3: TGTGCCAGCAGCATGCAGTTCACCCCTCGAAAGACCTATGGCTACACCTTC. This sequence encodes CASSMQFTPRKTYGYTF. The chain couples TRBV3-1 to TRBJ1-2; D not certain. V was cut by 5 bases and J by 4 bases, with 23 bases left in between. The CDR3 loop spans 17 amino acids. The V gene's germline CDR1 is LGHDT and CDR2 YNNKEL (reference sequence).

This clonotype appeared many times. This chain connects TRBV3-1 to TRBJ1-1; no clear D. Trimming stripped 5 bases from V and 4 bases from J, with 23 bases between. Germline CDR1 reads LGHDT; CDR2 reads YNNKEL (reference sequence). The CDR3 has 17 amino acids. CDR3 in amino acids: CASSRSAPISIRTEAFF. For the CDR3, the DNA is TGTGCCAGCAGCAGGTCGGCTCCCATTTCAATTCGCACTGAAGCTTTCTTT.

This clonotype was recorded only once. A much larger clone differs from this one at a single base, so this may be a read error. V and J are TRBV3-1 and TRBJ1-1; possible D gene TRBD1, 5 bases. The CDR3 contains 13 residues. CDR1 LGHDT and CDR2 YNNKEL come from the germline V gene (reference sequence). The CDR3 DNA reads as TGTGCCAACAGCCGCCAGGGGAACACTGAAGCTTTCTTT. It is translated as CANSRQGNTEAFF.

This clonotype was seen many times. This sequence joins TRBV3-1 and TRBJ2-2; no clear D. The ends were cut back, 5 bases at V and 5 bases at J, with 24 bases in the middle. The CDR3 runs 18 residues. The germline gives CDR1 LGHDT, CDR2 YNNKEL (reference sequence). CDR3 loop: CASSGWSPISGLTGELFF. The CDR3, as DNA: TGTGCCAGCAGCGGTTGGAGTCCCATTTCAGGCTTGACCGGGGAGCTGTTTTTT.

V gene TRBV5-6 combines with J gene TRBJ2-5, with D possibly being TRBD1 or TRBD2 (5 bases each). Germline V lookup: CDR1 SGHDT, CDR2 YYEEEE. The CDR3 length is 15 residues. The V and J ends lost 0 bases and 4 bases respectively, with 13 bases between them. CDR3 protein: CASSLAPGARETQYF. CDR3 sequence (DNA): TGTGCCAGCAGCTTGGCCCCCGGGGCGCGAGAGACCCAGTACTTC.

CDR3 DNA: TGTGCCAGCAGTAGAACACGAGAACGGGGAAAGACCTATGGCTACACCTTC. Translating it yields CASSRTRERGKTYGYTF. The chain recombines TRBV25-1 with TRBJ1-2; D is ambiguous. V lost 5 bases and J lost 4, with 23 bases in between. This CDR3 spans 17 amino acids. Germline CDR1 MGHDK, CDR2 SYGVNS.

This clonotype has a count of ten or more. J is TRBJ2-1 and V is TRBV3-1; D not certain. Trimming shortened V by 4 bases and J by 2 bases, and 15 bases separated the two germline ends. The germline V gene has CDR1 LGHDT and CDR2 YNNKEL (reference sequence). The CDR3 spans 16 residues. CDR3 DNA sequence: TGTGCCAGCAGCCTCCGGGCCCTAACCCCCTACAATGAGCAGTTCTTC. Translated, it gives CASSLRALTPYNEQFF.